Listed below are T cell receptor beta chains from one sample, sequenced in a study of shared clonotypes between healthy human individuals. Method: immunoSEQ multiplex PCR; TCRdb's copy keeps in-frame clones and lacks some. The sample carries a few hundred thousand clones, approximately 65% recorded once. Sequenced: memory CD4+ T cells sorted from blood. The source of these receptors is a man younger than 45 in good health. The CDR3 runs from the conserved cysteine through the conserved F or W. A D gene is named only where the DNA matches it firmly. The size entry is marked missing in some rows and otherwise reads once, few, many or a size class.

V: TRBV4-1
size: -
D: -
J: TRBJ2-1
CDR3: CASSQDPVHEQFF
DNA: TGCGCCAGCAGCCAAGATCCCGTCCATGAGCAGTTCTTC

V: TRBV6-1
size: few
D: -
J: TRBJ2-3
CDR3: CASSEFPQDTQYF
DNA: TGTGCCAGCAGTGAATTTCCTCAAGATACGCAGTATTTT

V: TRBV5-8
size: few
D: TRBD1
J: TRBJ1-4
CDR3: CASSLAGQGNEKLFF
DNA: TGTGCCAGCAGCTTGGCGGGACAGGGGAATGAAAAACTGTTTTTT

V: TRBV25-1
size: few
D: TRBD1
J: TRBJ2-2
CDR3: CASSDQPTGGTLFF
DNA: TGTGCCAGCAGTGACCAGCCCACAGGGGGAACGCTGTTTTTT

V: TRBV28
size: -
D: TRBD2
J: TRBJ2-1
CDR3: CASSLGTSGSRNEQFF
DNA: TGTGCCAGCAGTTTGGGAACTAGCGGGTCTCGCAATGAGCAGTTCTTC

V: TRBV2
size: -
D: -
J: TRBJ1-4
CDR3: CASTLEGGPNEKLFF
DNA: TGTGCCAGCACCCTTGAGGGAGGACCTAATGAAAAACTGTTTTTT

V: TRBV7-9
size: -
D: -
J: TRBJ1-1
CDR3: CASSSDSLNTEAFF
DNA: TGTGCCAGCAGCTCCGACAGTTTGAACACTGAAGCTTTCTTT

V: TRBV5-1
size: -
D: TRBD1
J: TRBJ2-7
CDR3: CASSYGTGGSSYEQYF
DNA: TGCGCCAGCAGCTACGGGACAGGGGGAAGCTCCTACGAGCAGTACTTC

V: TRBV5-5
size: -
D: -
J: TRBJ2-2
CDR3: CASRMKSGNTGELFF
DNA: TGTGCCAGCAGGATGAAATCGGGTAACACCGGGGAGCTGTTTTTT

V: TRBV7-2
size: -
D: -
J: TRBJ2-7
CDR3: CASSLFDHYEQYF
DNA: TGTGCCAGCAGCTTATTCGACCACTACGAGCAGTACTTC

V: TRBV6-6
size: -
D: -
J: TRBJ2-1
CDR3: CASRLSGDNEQFF
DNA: TGTGCCAGCAGACTTTCTGGAGACAATGAGCAGTTCTTC

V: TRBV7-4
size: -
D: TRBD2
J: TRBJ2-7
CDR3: CASSLGLAAYEQYF
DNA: TGTGCCAGCAGCCTCGGACTAGCGGCCTACGAGCAGTACTTC

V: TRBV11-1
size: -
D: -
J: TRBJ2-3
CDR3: CASRATHTDTQYF
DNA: TGTGCCAGCAGGGCGACGCACACAGATACGCAGTATTTT

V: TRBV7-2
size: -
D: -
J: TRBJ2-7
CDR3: CASSPHRDHEQYF
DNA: TGTGCCAGCAGCCCCCACAGGGACCACGAGCAGTACTTC

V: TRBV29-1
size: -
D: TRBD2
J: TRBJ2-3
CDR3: CSVGSGILGGTDTQYF
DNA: TGCAGCGTAGGTAGCGGGATCCTCGGGGGGACAGATACGCAGTATTTT

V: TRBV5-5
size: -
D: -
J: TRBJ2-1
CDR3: CASSLTGLSYNEQFF
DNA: TGTGCCAGCAGCTTGACGGGTTTATCCTACAATGAGCAGTTCTTC

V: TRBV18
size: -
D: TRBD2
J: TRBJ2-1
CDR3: CASSPPSSGRSGEQFF
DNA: TGTGCCAGCTCACCCCCATCTTCCGGGAGGTCTGGTGAGCAGTTCTTC

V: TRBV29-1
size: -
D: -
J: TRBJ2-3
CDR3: CSVTGLDTQYF
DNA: TGCAGCGTAACAGGGCTAGATACGCAGTATTTT

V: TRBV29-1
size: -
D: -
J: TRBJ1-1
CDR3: CSVDESGVNTEAFF
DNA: TGCAGCGTTGACGAGTCAGGGGTAAACACTGAAGCTTTCTTT

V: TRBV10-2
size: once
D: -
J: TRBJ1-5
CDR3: CASRKHSNQPQHF
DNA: TGCGCCAGCAGAAAACATAGCAATCAGCCCCAGCATTTT